Each of the 26 T cell receptor beta chains below was sequenced from the same sample in a study of cytomegalovirus exposure and HLA in healthy donors. In the PCR, 60 Vbeta and 13 Jbeta primers were used. Produced via immunoSEQ multiplex PCR; TCRdb's table is partial and in-frame only. The sample has roughly 140,000 clones, around 79% seen once. The sequencing input was PBMCs. The receptors shown here come from a middle-aged woman in good health and CMV-seropositive.

The V gene is TRBV27, the J gene TRBJ2-7; D gene uncertain. Per germline, CDR1 MNHEY and CDR2 SMNVEV (reference sequence). V was cut by 2 bases and J by 2 bases, with 7 bases left in between. The CDR3 covers 13 residues. The CDR3 nucleotides are TGTGCCAGCAGTTTAAGCCCTACCTACGAGCAGTACTTC. Protein sequence: CASSLSPTYEQYF.

The gene calls are TRBV5-1 and TRBJ1-4; D possibly corresponds to TRBD1 (5 bases). This CDR3 is 13 amino acids long. CDR1 SGHRS and CDR2 YFSETQ come from the germline V gene. V was cut by 5 bases and J by 7 bases, with 12 bases left in between. The CDR3, as DNA: TGCGCCAGCAGAGCCGGGACTGGTGAAAAACTGTTTTTT. Its translation is CASRAGTGEKLFF.

The rearrangement uses TRBV5-1 and TRBJ1-2, with a possible D match to TRBD1 (6 bases). The germline V gene encodes CDR1 SGHRS and CDR2 YFSETQ. This CDR3 is built from 12 residues. The V end lost 4 bases, the J end lost 6 bases, and 10 bases lay between the germline ends. CDR3 sequence reads: CASSPGQNGYTF. The CDR3 DNA sequence: TGCGCCAGCAGCCCTGGACAGAATGGCTACACCTTC.

The chain joins TRBV6-1 to TRBJ2-7; D uncertain. From germline, CDR1 is MNHNS and CDR2 SASEGT. Trimming removed 7 bases at V and 6 bases at J, with 10 bases between. The CDR3 has 11 amino acids. Here the CDR3 reads CASTRGGEQYF. The CDR3 DNA sequence: TGTGCCAGCACTCGAGGCGGCGAGCAGTACTTC.

The chain couples TRBV5-1 to TRBJ2-1, with no clear D. Trimming left V 0 bases short and J 6 bases short, with 7 bases between. Germline V gene sequence: CDR1 SGHRS, CDR2 YFSETQ. The length of the CDR3 is 13 residues. This chain's CDR3 is CASSLGVLNEQFF. In nucleotides, the CDR3 is TGCGCCAGCAGCTTGGGAGTCCTCAATGAGCAGTTCTTC.

The chain combines TRBV27 with TRBJ1-6, with 11 positions matching TRBD1. The CDR3 is 15 residues long. The V segment lost 4 bases and the J segment 9 bases; nucleotides outside the gene matches: 5. Germline V gives CDR1 MNHEY, CDR2 SMNVEV (reference sequence). In DNA form, the CDR3 reads TGTGCCAGCAGTTCACCTGGGACAGGGGGTTCACCCCTCCACTTT. Residues: CASSSPGTGGSPLHF.

This chain joins TRBV10-2 and TRBJ1-5, with D maybe TRBD1 (5 bases). V lost 3 bases, J lost 9 bases, and 12 bases lay in between. CDR1 is WSHSY and CDR2 is SAAADI in the germline V gene. CDR3 length equals 13 residues. The CDR3 nucleotides are TGCGCCAGCAGTGACGGGGGATTGGGGCCCCAGCATTTT. Translating it yields CASSDGGLGPQHF.

The chain has TRBV6-6 and TRBJ2-3; TRBD1 aligns across 7 bases. V was clipped by 5 bases and J by 4 bases; unmatched bases: 9. The V gene's germline CDR1 is MNHNY and CDR2 SVGAGI (reference sequence). There are 15 residues in the CDR3. The CDR3 bases are TGTGCCAGCAGTCGACTCAGGGACAGCTCAGATACGCAGTATTTT. This sequence encodes CASSRLRDSSDTQYF.

In this sample, this clone turned up once. One end of the junction fails to match germline, which may point to a read error. The chain combines TRBV10-2 with TRBJ2-7; D might be TRBD1 (5 bases). The CDR3 consists of 13 residues. Germline CDR1 WSHSY, CDR2 SAAADI. The CDR3 DNA follows: TGCGCCAGCAGTGATTCTCGGCAGGGTGGTTTCGACTTC. Translation: CASSDSRQGGFDF.

The rearrangement uses TRBV18 and TRBJ2-3, with TRBD1 matching 10 bases. Germline V gene lookup returns CDR1 KGHSH and CDR2 LQKENI. V dropped 6 bases and J dropped 4; count of bases not matched to a gene: 16. The CDR3 contains 18 residues. This CDR3 is CASSLLRWTGGLSDTQYF. DNA of the CDR3: TGTGCCAGCTCGCTACTTCGGTGGACAGGGGGGTTGTCAGATACGCAGTATTTT.

The V gene is TRBV6-1, the J gene TRBJ2-3; 9 nucleotides align to TRBD2. Germline V gene data show CDR1 as MNHNS and CDR2 as SASEGT. This CDR3 has 15 amino acids. Trimming took 2 bases from V and 1 from J; bases not matched to a gene: 1. The CDR3 is CASSEPSGGTDTQYF. The CDR3 DNA reads as TGTGCCAGCAGTGAACCTAGCGGGGGCACAGATACGCAGTATTTT.

To note about this clone: The same CDR3 also results from other DNA sequences found in this sample. The chain carries TRBV5-4 and TRBJ2-4; 8 nucleotides align to TRBD2. There are 15 residues in the CDR3. Germline-derived CDR1 and CDR2 are SGHNT and YYREEE (reference sequence). Losses at the gene ends were 0 bases for V and 3 bases for J; bases not matched to a gene: 2. The CDR3 is CASSLAGGGKNIQYF. The CDR3, as DNA: TGTGCCAGCAGCTTGGCCGGGGGGGGCAAAAACATTCAGTACTTC.

This clone was observed a handful of times. V and J are TRBV2 and TRBJ2-1; D possibly corresponds to TRBD2 (6 bases). V lost 3 bases and J 6 bases, leaving 18 bases between the germline ends. In germline, CDR1 is SNHLY, CDR2 FYNNEI. The CDR3 covers 16 residues. The CDR3 DNA follows: TGTGCCAGCAGTGATGAGGCGGGGACCGGCCTCAATGAGCAGTTCTTC. This sequence encodes CASSDEAGTGLNEQFF.

J is TRBJ1-1 and V is TRBV7-3; 9 nucleotides align to TRBD1. The CDR3 is made up of 14 amino acids. CDR1 and CDR2 from the germline V gene are SGHTA and FQGTGA. V lost 2 bases, J lost 11 bases, and 9 bases stayed unmatched. The CDR3 here is CASSLGGTGTKAFF. Here the CDR3 DNA reads TGTGCCAGCAGCTTAGGGGGGACAGGGACAAAGGCTTTCTTT.

The V gene is TRBV7-2, the J gene TRBJ1-1, with 9 bases fitting TRBD1. Germline V lookup: CDR1 SGHTA, CDR2 FQGNSA. The CDR3 runs 15 residues. The J segment lost 0 bases and the V segment lost 3 bases, leaving 2 bases of the junction unmatched. The CDR3 reads CASSLGQGMNTEAFF. For the CDR3, the DNA is TGTGCCAGCAGCTTGGGACAGGGAATGAACACTGAAGCTTTCTTT.

This chain uses TRBV19 with TRBJ1-5, with 10 bases identical to TRBD1. With V trimmed by 2 bases and J by 10 bases, 8 bases remained unmatched. Per germline, CDR1 LNHDA and CDR2 SQIVND (reference sequence). The CDR3 has 15 amino acids. This CDR3 is CASSIRQGAGIPQHF. The CDR3 nucleotides read TGTGCCAGTAGTATAAGACAGGGGGCCGGTATCCCCCAGCATTTT.

Only one count was recorded for this clone. This chain joins TRBV18 and TRBJ1-3, with 9 bases identical to TRBD1. The CDR3 length is 15 residues. The V segment lost 5 bases and the J segment 3 bases; nucleotides outside the gene matches: 5. Looked up from germline, CDR1 is KGHSH and CDR2 is LQKENI. The CDR3 DNA sequence: TGTGCCAGCTCAACAGGGGGCGCGAATGGAAACACCATATATTTT. This gives the protein CASSTGGANGNTIYF.

The chain is built from TRBV29-1 and TRBJ1-3; D gene unclear. With 3 bases removed from V and 8 bases from J, the gap between germline ends came to 11 bases. The CDR3 is 12 residues long. Germline values: CDR1 SQVTM, CDR2 ANQGSEA. The CDR3 loop is CSVEVVADTIYF. The CDR3 DNA sequence: TGCAGCGTTGAGGTAGTGGCGGACACCATATATTTT.

The V gene is TRBV7-3, the J gene TRBJ2-2; 13 bases line up with TRBD2. Trimming removed 4 bases from V and 6 bases from J; junction bases left unmatched: 5. Germline V gives CDR1 SGHTA, CDR2 FQGTGA. This CDR3 has 16 amino acids. CDR3 coding DNA: TGTGCCAGCAGCTCCACTAGCGGGGGGGTATCCGGGGAGCTGTTTTTT. Residues: CASSSTSGGVSGELFF.

This clone was found once. This chain links TRBV6-6 with TRBJ1-1; 7 nucleotides agree with TRBD1. Germline V gene lookup returns CDR1 MNHNY and CDR2 SVGAGI (reference sequence). Losses at the gene ends were 5 bases for V and 1 base for J; bases not matched to a gene: 7. The CDR3 is 15 residues long. In nucleotides, the CDR3 is TGTGCCAGCAGTCCGGCCGGGACAGCGAACACTGAAGCTTTCTTT. It is translated as CASSPAGTANTEAFF.

Comments on this clone: Other DNA sequences in this specimen translate into the identical CDR3. The rearrangement joins TRBV30 to TRBJ2-7; perhaps TRBD1 as D (5 bases). V was clipped by 0 bases and J by 3 bases, with 9 bases between them. CDR3 length equals 13 residues. The germline gives CDR1 GTSNPN, CDR2 SVGIG (reference sequence). CDR3 coding DNA: TGTGCCTGGAGTGTGGGGCAGAGCTACGAGCAGTACTTC. Protein product: CAWSVGQSYEQYF.

The chain is built from TRBV19 and TRBJ1-1; the D is unclear. This CDR3 has 16 amino acids. Per the germline V gene, CDR1 is LNHDA and CDR2 is SQIVND (reference sequence). With 4 bases removed from V and 1 base from J, the gap between germline ends came to 16 bases. In DNA, the CDR3 is TGTGCCAGTAGTAACCCTTGGGAGGGAAGGAACACTGAAGCTTTCTTT. Translating gives CASSNPWEGRNTEAFF. Looking up the rest from reference TRBV19 and TRBJ1-1 gives the full variable domain: DGGITQSPKYLFRKEGQNVTLSCEQNLNHDAMYWYRQDPGQGLRLIYYSQIVNDFQKGDIAEGYSVSREKKESFPLTVTSAQKNPTAFYLCASSNPWEGRNTEAFFGQGTRLTVV.

The CDR3: CASSSTSGAYEQYF. In nucleotides, the CDR3 is TGTGCCAGCAGCTCAACTAGCGGGGCCTACGAGCAGTACTTC. The chain is built from TRBV13 and TRBJ2-5; TRBD2 matches 10 bases. The J call could be wrong; TRBJ2-7 is a better fit for the DNA end. In germline, CDR1 is PRHDT, CDR2 FYEKMQ (reference sequence). The CDR3 is made up of 14 amino acids.

In the case of this clone: The identical CDR3 is also encoded by other nucleotide sequences in the sample. The chain links TRBV6-5 to TRBJ2-7; weak D call: TRBD1 (6 bases). The CDR3 covers 13 residues. V was pared by 7 bases and J by 2 bases, with 12 bases between. The germline V gene encodes CDR1 MNHEY and CDR2 SVGAGI. The CDR3 reads CASTRGQPYEQYF. In nucleotides, the CDR3 is TGTGCCAGCACCAGAGGACAGCCCTACGAGCAGTACTTC.

This chain joins TRBV10-1 and TRBJ1-5; the D is unclear. Germline V gene lookup returns CDR1 WNHNN and CDR2 SYGVQD (reference sequence). CDR3 size: 13 residues. Trimming took off 3 bases at V and 9 bases at J, with 12 bases between the two ends. CDR3 sequence: CASSDPRGWPQHF. The CDR3 DNA reads TGCGCCAGCAGTGACCCACGCGGGTGGCCCCAGCATTTT.

J is TRBJ2-3 and V is TRBV7-3, with 11 bases aligning to TRBD1. Germline V CDR1 and CDR2: SGHTA, FQGTGA. The CDR3 covers 17 residues. V dropped 5 bases and J dropped 3; count of bases not matched to a gene: 10. The CDR3 spells CASSPGQGAIQTDTQYF. CDR3 nucleotide sequence: TGTGCCAGCAGCCCCGGACAGGGGGCGATTCAAACAGATACGCAGTATTTT.